Listed below are T cell receptor beta chains from one sample, sequenced in a study of T cells in Graves' hyperthyroidism and ophthalmopathy. From the multiplex PCR reads, TCRdb called clonotypes with MiXCR, one entry per CDR3 protein. Of 490,000 or so distinct CDR3 sequences in the sample, around a fifth were seen once. Sequencing was carried out using blood. These receptors all stem from a woman in her seventies with Graves' ophthalmopathy. The CDR3 runs from the conserved cysteine through the conserved F or W. The D gene is left open where the match is weak. Size is omitted from some rows. Given values are once, few, many or a class for expanded clones.

j_call	v_call	d_call	clone_size	cdr3_nt	cdr3_aa
TRBJ2-7	TRBV25-1	NA	few	TGTGCCAGCAGCGTCGGGACTGACTACGAGCAGTACTTC	CASSVGTDYEQYF
TRBJ1-6	TRBV6-1	NA	NA	TGTGCCAGCGGAACAGGGACAAATAATTCACCCCTCCACTTT	CASGTGTNNSPLHF
TRBJ2-3	TRBV6-2/TRBV6-3	TRBD2	NA	TGTGCCAGCAGTTACGGCCGCGGGAGGAGCGCAGATACGCAGTATTTT	CASSYGRGRSADTQYF
TRBJ1-1	TRBV20-1	NA	few	TGCAGTGCTAGTGTATTGGTTACTGAAGCTTTCTTT	CSASVLVTEAFF
TRBJ2-7	TRBV20-1	NA	many	TGCAGTGCTAGAGACCTCGGGACCCACGCCTACGAGCAGTACTTC	CSARDLGTHAYEQYF
TRBJ1-2	TRBV7-2	NA	few	TGTGCCAGCAGTCCTCCAGCAGGGAGCTATGGCTACACCTTC	CASSPPAGSYGYTF
TRBJ1-5	TRBV9	NA	NA	TGCGCCAGCAGCCCACAGGGAGGTCAGCCCCAGCATTTT	CASSPQGGQPQHF
TRBJ2-4	TRBV28	NA	few	TGTGCCAGCAGTCCCACGGACAGCCCCTGGGGCTTATCCAAAAACATTCAGTACTTC	CASSPTDSPWGLSKNIQYF
TRBJ2-2	TRBV20-1	NA	NA	TGCAGTGCTCACGCAGGGACCCCGAACACCGGGGAGCTGTTTTTT	CSAHAGTPNTGELFF
TRBJ1-4	TRBV2	NA	many	TGTGCCAGCAGTGAACAACAGGGATTAGGAGAAAAACTGTTTTTT	CASSEQQGLGEKLFF
TRBJ1-2	TRBV11-2	NA	few	TGTGCCAGCAGCCCACAACTCCATATTCGCTATGGCTACACCTTC	CASSPQLHIRYGYTF
TRBJ2-1	TRBV20-1	NA	NA	TGCAGTGCTAGCTCGGTCTGGCTACTATACAATGAGCAGTTCTTC	CSASSVWLLYNEQFF
TRBJ2-1	TRBV28	TRBD2	many	TGTGCCAGCAGCTCGGCAGTAGCGGGAGCCTATGAGCAGTTCTTC	CASSSAVAGAYEQFF